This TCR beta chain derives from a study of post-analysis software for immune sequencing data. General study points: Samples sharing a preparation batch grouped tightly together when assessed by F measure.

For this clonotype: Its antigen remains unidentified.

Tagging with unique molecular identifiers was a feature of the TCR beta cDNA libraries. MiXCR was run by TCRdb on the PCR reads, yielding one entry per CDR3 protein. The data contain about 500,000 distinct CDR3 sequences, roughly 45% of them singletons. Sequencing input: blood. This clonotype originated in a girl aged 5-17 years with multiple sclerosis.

The CDR3 loop reads CASRPPAGFEQYF. CDR3 sequence (DNA): TGTGCCAGCAGACCGCCCGCAGGCTTTGAGCAGTACTTC. The V gene is TRBV28, the J gene TRBJ2-4, with D unclear. Per the germline V gene, CDR1 is MDHEN and CDR2 is SYDVKM. This CDR3 comprises 13 residues. V was clipped by 6 bases and J by 13 bases, with 19 bases between them.